This TCR beta chain was recovered during a study of blood T cell repertoires in COVID-19. Whole-study context: Acute and convalescent COVID-19 samples came from the United States, Italy and Spain.

Trimming left V 2 bases short and J 4 bases short, with 3 bases between. Germline CDR1 reads SGHAT; CDR2 reads FQNNGV. This CDR3 contains 12 residues. TCRdb's copy holds only in-frame clones and misses some; the assay was immunoSEQ multiplex PCR. This table holds about 410,000 clones, just under 90% found once. Recruitment covered over 20 US areas and drew participants whose ages spanned 18 to 89 years. What the recovered Cohort 3 donors had was two negative PCRs, clearance, or symptom resolution. The chain uses TRBV11-2 and TRBJ2-1; D is uncertain. The sequenced material came from PBMCs or T cells enriched from blood (not recorded which). This clonotype was obtained from a woman between 25 and 40 years old who had recovered from COVID-19. CDR3 in DNA: TGTGCCAGCAGCTTACCATACAATGAGCAGTTCTTC. Translating it yields CASSLPYNEQFF. The full variable domain, rest sourced from reference TRBV11-2 and TRBJ2-1, is EAGVAQSPRYKIIEKRQSVAFWCNPISGHATLYWYQQILGQGPKLLIQFQNNGVVDDSQLPKDRFSAERLKGVDSTLKIQPAKLEDSAVYLCASSLPYNEQFFGPGTRLTVL.